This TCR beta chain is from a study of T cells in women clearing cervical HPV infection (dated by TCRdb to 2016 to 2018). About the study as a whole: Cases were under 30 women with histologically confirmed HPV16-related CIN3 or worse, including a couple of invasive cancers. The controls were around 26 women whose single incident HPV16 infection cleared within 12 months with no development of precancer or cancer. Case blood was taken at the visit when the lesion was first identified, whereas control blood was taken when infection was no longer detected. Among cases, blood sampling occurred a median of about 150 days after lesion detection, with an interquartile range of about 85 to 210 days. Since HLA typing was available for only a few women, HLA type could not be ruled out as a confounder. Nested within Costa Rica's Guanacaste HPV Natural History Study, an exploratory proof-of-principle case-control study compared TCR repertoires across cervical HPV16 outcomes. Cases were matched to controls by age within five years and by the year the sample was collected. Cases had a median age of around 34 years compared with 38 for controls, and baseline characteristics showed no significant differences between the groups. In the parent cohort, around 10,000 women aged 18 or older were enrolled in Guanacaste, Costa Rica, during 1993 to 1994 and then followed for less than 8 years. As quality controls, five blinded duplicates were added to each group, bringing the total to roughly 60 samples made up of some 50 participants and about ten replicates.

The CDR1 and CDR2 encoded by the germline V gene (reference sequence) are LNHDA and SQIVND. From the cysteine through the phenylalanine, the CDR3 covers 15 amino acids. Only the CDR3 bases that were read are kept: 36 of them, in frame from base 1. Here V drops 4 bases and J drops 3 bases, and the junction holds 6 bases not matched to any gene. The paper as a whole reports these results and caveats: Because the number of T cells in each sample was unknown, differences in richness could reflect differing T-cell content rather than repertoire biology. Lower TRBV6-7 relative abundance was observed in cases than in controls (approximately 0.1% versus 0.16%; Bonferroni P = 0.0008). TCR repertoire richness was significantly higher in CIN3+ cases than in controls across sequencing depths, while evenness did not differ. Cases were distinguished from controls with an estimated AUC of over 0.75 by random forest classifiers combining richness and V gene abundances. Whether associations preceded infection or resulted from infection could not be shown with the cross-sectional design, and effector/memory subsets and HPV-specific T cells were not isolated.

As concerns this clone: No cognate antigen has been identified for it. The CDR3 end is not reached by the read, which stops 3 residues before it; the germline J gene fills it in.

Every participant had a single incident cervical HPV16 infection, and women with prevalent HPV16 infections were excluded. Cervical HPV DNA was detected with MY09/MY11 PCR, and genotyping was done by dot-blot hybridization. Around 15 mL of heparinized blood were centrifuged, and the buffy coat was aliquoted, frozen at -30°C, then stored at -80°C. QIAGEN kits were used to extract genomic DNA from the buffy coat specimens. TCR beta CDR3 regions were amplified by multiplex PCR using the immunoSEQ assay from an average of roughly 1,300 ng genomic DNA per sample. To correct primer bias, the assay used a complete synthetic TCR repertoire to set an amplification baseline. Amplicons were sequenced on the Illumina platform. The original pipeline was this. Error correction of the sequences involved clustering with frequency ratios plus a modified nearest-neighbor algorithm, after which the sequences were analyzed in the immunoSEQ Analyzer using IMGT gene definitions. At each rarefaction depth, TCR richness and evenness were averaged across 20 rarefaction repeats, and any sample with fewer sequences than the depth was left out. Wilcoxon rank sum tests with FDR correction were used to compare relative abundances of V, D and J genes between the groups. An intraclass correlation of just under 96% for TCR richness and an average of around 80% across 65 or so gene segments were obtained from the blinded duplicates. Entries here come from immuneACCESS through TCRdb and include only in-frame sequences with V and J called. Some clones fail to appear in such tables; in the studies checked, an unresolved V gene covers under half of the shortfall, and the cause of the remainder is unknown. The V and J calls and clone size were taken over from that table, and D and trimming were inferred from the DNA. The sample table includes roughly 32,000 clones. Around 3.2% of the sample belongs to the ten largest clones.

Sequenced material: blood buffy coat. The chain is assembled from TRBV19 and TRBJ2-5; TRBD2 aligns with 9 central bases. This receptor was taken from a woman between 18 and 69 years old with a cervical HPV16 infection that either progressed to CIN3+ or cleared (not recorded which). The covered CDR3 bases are TGTGCCAGTAGTACCTCCGGCGGGAGGGAAGAGACC. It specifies CASSTSGGREET. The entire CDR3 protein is CASSTSGGREETQYF.